Listed below are T cell receptor beta chains from one sample, sequenced in a study of blood T cells in healthy people across ages. Each CDR3 protein gets one entry after TCRdb re-called the 5' RACE reads with MiXCR. Of 650,000 to 1,000,000 distinct CDR3 sequences in the sample, roughly 40% were seen once. The sample taken for sequencing was blood. These receptors all stem from a man aged 18 to 29 in good health. CDR3s include the opening cysteine and the closing phenylalanine or tryptophan. The D gene is left open where the match is weak. Clone size, where shown, is once, few, many, or a class for clones that have expanded.

j_call,d_call,v_call,clone_size,cdr3_nt,cdr3_aa
TRBJ2-5,.,TRBV6-6,few,TGTGCCAGCAGTGACCCACAGGTGGAGACCCAGTACTTC,CASSDPQVETQYF
TRBJ2-5,TRBD2,TRBV12-3/TRBV12-4,few,TGTGCCAGCAGTTTGGGGACTAGCGACCAAGAGACCCAGTACTTC,CASSLGTSDQETQYF
TRBJ1-4,.,TRBV30,.,TGTGCCTGGAGGCAGAACAGGTTCCCCCAACTCGGTAATGAAAAACTGTTTTTT,CAWRQNRFPQLGNEKLFF
TRBJ2-7,TRBD1,TRBV5-1,once,TGCGCCAGCAGCTTGGCCCTTGAACAGGGGGCCGGCTACGAGCAGTACTTC,CASSLALEQGAGYEQYF
TRBJ2-2,.,TRBV2,.,TGTGCCAGCTGCGTGGTCCGGGAGACCGGGGAGCTGTTTTTT,CASCVVRETGELFF
TRBJ2-7,TRBD2,TRBV6-5,.,TGTGCCAGCAGTTACTCCGGACTAGCGGGGTACGAGCAGTACTTC,CASSYSGLAGYEQYF
TRBJ1-1,.,TRBV4-2,.,TGTGCCAGCAGTGGCCAAACAGGGACGGACACTGAAGCTTTCTTT,CASSGQTGTDTEAFF
TRBJ1-4,.,TRBV7-2,few,TGTGCCACCGCTGTTGGGGGGCAAGGGGAAAAACTGTTTTTT,CATAVGGQGEKLFF
TRBJ2-5,TRBD2,TRBV9,many,TGTGCCAGCAGCGTAGCTACGAGCGGGGGGTCGCAAGAGACCCAGTACTTC,CASSVATSGGSQETQYF
TRBJ2-1,TRBD2,TRBV3-1,.,TGTGCCAGCAGCCAGGAATCCGGGACTAGCGGGGGGGCACCGTTCAATGAGCAGTTCTTC,CASSQESGTSGGAPFNEQFF
TRBJ2-1,TRBD2,TRBV30,few,TGTGCCTGGAGTGGTCTAGCGGGTCCCTACAATGAGCAGTTCTTC,CAWSGLAGPYNEQFF
TRBJ1-2,.,TRBV7-2,.,TGTGCCAGCAGCTTAGATGGACAGCCGATTATTAACTATGGCTACACCTTC,CASSLDGQPIINYGYTF
TRBJ1-5,.,TRBV20-1,few,TGCAGTGCTAGAGACACAAATTATAGCAATCAGCCCCAGCATTTT,CSARDTNYSNQPQHF
TRBJ2-3,TRBD2,TRBV2,.,TGTGCCAGTAACCTAGCGGGGGACACAGATACGCAGTATTTT,CASNLAGDTDTQYF
TRBJ2-1,.,TRBV12-3/TRBV12-4,.,TGTGCCAGCAGACCGCCTAGTGAGCAGTTCTTC,CASRPPSEQFF
TRBJ2-7,.,TRBV4-3,few,TGCGCCAGCAGCCAAGATCTTCACCATGTCCTCGGTCAGCCCGAGGGGCTCTACGAGCAGTACTTC,CASSQDLHHVLGQPEGLYEQYF
TRBJ2-2,TRBD1,TRBV15,.,TGTGCCACCAGCACGTCGACAGGGTACACCGGGGAGCTGTTTTTT,CATSTSTGYTGELFF
TRBJ1-2,TRBD1,TRBV4-2,few,TGTGCCAGCAGCCGCGACAGGGATCGAAACTATGGCCACACCTTC,CASSRDRDRNYGHTF
TRBJ2-1,.,TRBV7-9,few,TGTGCCAGCAGCTTAGGGCTCGGGCAGGGGCGCAATGAGCAGTTCTTC,CASSLGLGQGRNEQFF
TRBJ2-3,TRBD1,TRBV12-3/TRBV12-4,.,TGTGCCAGCAGCACTCAGGGGGCAGATACGCAGTATTTT,CASSTQGADTQYF
TRBJ1-4,.,TRBV4-1,.,TGCGCCAGCAGCCATGAGGTTGGGGGGCCGCTTGAAAAACTGTTTTTT,CASSHEVGGPLEKLFF
TRBJ2-3,.,TRBV20-1,many,TGCAGTGCTAGTGATGCTAGCACAGATACGCAGTATTTT,CSASDASTDTQYF
TRBJ1-2,.,TRBV7-2,.,TGTGCCAGCAGCTTAGTTTATCGGAACAACGACGCTAACTATGGCTACACCTTC,CASSLVYRNNDANYGYTF
TRBJ2-7,.,TRBV30,.,TGTGCCTGGAGTGTCCTGACCTACGAGCAGTACTTC,CAWSVLTYEQYF
TRBJ2-7,.,TRBV5-6,.,TGTGCCAGCAGCCCAAGAAGGGCCCTTCAAGAGCAGTACTTC,CASSPRRALQEQYF
TRBJ1-1,.,TRBV12-3/TRBV12-4,.,TGTGCCAACAGTTTAGATGTCGGGAGGGACACTGAAGCTTTCTTT,CANSLDVGRDTEAFF
TRBJ2-1,.,TRBV13,few,TGTGCCAGCAGCTTAGGACAGGGTTTTAATGAGCAGTTCTTC,CASSLGQGFNEQFF
TRBJ1-4,.,TRBV7-2,few,TGTGCCAGCAGCTTAAACAAGAATGAAAAACTGTTTTTT,CASSLNKNEKLFF
TRBJ1-1,.,TRBV9,few,TGTGCCAGCAGCGTAGGAGGGGGAGGCGCGAACACTGAAGCTTTCTTT,CASSVGGGGANTEAFF
TRBJ2-2,TRBD1,TRBV5-1,once,TGCGCCAGCAGCTCAGGGACAGGGGGCGATAACACCGGGGAGCTGTTTTTT,CASSSGTGGDNTGELFF
TRBJ2-5,TRBD2,TRBV12-3/TRBV12-4,.,TGTGCCAGCAGGAAGACTAGCATCGAGACCCAGTACTTC,CASRKTSIETQYF